Below are 4 T cell receptor beta chains sequenced from a single sample in a study of PD-1 blockade in classical Hodgkin lymphoma. Clones were sequenced by immunoSEQ multiplex PCR, and TCRdb holds only the in-frame ones, with some missing. Here the sample spans 64,000 or so clones, more than 90% being singletons. The sample's time point: cycle 4 day 1 (C4D1), after around six weeks of nivolumab. All the patients suffered relapse after autologous stem cell transplantation, and brentuximab vedotin exposure differed. Sequencing was performed on peripheral blood mononuclear cells (PBMCs), taken before the fourth cycle of nivolumab. The receptors stem from a human donor with classical Hodgkin lymphoma.

The chain is built from TRBV11-2 and TRBJ2-5, with TRBD2 matching over 13 bases. V was pared by 5 bases and J by 4 bases, with 4 bases of the junction left unmatched. Germline assignment: CDR1 SGHAT and CDR2 FQNNGV. The CDR3 has 15 amino acids. The CDR3 reads CASSTGLAGVETQYF. Written as DNA, the CDR3 is TGTGCCAGCAGCACCGGACTAGCGGGGGTAGAGACCCAGTACTTC.

This clone was seen a handful of times. The chain uses TRBV19 and TRBJ1-2; D is uncertain. Germline V gene sequence: CDR1 LNHDA, CDR2 SQIVND (reference sequence). This CDR3 comprises 9 residues. CDR3: CACGNGYTF. CDR3 in DNA: TGTGCATGCGGGAATGGCTACACCTTC.

The V call is TRBV2, the J call TRBJ2-1; D remains ambiguous. This CDR3 is 11 amino acids long. V was pared by 8 bases and J by 10 bases, with 12 bases between. CDR1 is SNHLY and CDR2 is FYNNEI in the germline V gene. The CDR3 sequence: CASAVDGEQFF. The CDR3 bases are TGTGCCAGCGCTGTTGATGGGGAGCAGTTCTTC.

CDR3 residues: CASSSSWDTPYEQYF. CDR3 in DNA: TGTGCCAGCAGTTCCAGCTGGGACACCCCCTACGAGCAGTACTTC. The V call is TRBV6-6, the J call TRBJ2-7, with D possibly being TRBD1 (6 bases). V lost 4 bases and J 2 bases, leaving 15 bases between the germline ends. The CDR3 loop spans 15 amino acids. CDR1 and CDR2 from the germline V gene are MNHNY and SVGAGI (reference sequence).